The next 14 T cell receptor beta chains were all read from a single sample in a study of technical replicates of blood from several donors. The repertoire was sequenced with immunoSEQ multiplex PCR; TCRdb's copy has only in-frame clones and lacks some. The profile shows about 84,000 clones, roughly 97% of them singletons. The source material was T cells isolated from PBMCs. Receptors were obtained from a human donor in good health.

J is TRBJ2-7 and V is TRBV29-1; 7 nucleotides line up with TRBD1. Trimming at V came to 0 bases and at J to 3 bases, leaving 8 bases not matched to a gene. This CDR3 comprises 15 residues. In germline, CDR1 is SQVTM, CDR2 ANQGSEA. The CDR3 loop is CSVEEEGQSHYEQYF. In DNA, the CDR3 is TGCAGCGTTGAAGAAGAGGGACAGAGCCACTACGAGCAGTACTTC.

This chain joins TRBV21-1 and TRBJ1-6; the table's D call, TRBD1, has no DNA check behind it. TRBV21-1 is shown as a pseudogene. This CDR3 has 19 amino acids. CDR3 sequence: CASSDRTGTGVFRCSPLHF. DNA for the CDR3: TGTGCCAGCAGCGACAGGACCGGGACAGGGGTTTTCAGATGTTCACCCCTCCACTTT.

The V and J genes are TRBV7-2 and TRBJ1-6; weak D call: TRBD1 (6 bases). V was trimmed by 4 bases and J by 5 bases, leaving 12 bases between them. The CDR3 loop spans 15 amino acids. The V gene's germline CDR1 is SGHTA and CDR2 FQGNSA. The CDR3 DNA is TGTGCCAGCAGCTCCGGGACAATCAATAATTCACCCCTCCACTTT. Translating it yields CASSSGTINNSPLHF. Complete variable domain (other parts from reference TRBV7-2 and TRBJ1-6): GAGVSQSPSNKVTEKGKDVELRCDPISGHTALYWYRQSLGQGLEFLIYFQGNSAPDKSGLPSDRFSAERTGGSVSTLTIQRTQQEDSAVYLCASSSGTINNSPLHFGNGTRLTVT.

The chain recombines TRBV9 with TRBJ1-1; 9 positions agree with TRBD1. The CDR3 consists of 16 residues. V was clipped by 3 bases and J by 8 bases; unmatched bases: 14. Per germline, CDR1 SGDLS and CDR2 YYNGEE. This CDR3 is CASSAPGTGPYIEAFF. The CDR3 region has the DNA TGTGCCAGCAGCGCTCCCGGGACAGGGCCCTATATCGAAGCTTTCTTT. The full variable domain, in which reference TRBV9 and TRBJ1-1 provide the parts outside the CDR3, is DSGVTQTPKHLITATGQRVTLRCSPRSGDLSVYWYQQSLDQGLQFLIQYYNGEERAKGNILERFSAQQFPDLHSELNLSSLELGDSALYFCASSAPGTGPYIEAFFGQGTRLTVV.

The V and J genes are TRBV6-1 and TRBJ1-2; TRBD1 is a possible D gene (6 bases). CDR1 and CDR2 (germline): MNHNS, SASEGT. V lost 6 bases and J lost 5, with 19 bases in between. This CDR3 is built from 15 residues. CDR3 sequence reads: CASRTNRESSYGYTF. In nucleotides, the CDR3 is TGTGCCAGCAGGACAAACAGGGAGAGTAGTTATGGCTACACCTTC.

The rearrangement joins TRBV5-4 to TRBJ2-2; 14 bases agree with TRBD2. Germline values: CDR1 SGHNT, CDR2 YYREEE (reference sequence). Germline trimming cut 4 bases from V and 0 bases from J; bases unmatched to any gene: 8. The CDR3 contains 19 residues. The CDR3 region has the DNA TGTGCCAGCAGCCAGCCGGGACTAGCGGGGGCGACGAACACCGGGGAGCTGTTTTTT. It translates to CASSQPGLAGATNTGELFF. Based on the CDR3 plus reference TRBV5-4 and TRBJ2-2, the full variable domain is ETGVTQSPTHLIKTRGQQVTLRCSSQSGHNTVSWYQQALGQGPQFIFQYYREEENGRGNFPPRFSGLQFPNYSSELNVNALELDDSALYLCASSQPGLAGATNTGELFFGEGSRLTVL.

The chain carries TRBV4-2 and TRBJ2-1; 14 nucleotides match TRBD2. With 4 bases clipped from V and 8 bases from J, the junction kept 13 bases outside the gene matches. Germline CDR1 is LGHNA and CDR2 is YNFKEQ. The CDR3 is 18 amino acids. CDR3 residues: CASSPQPGLAGAVDEQFF. In DNA form, the CDR3 reads TGTGCCAGCAGCCCCCAACCGGGACTAGCGGGAGCTGTCGATGAGCAGTTCTTC.

The genes are TRBV19 and TRBJ1-2; D is possibly TRBD1 (6 bases). The CDR3 is 14 amino acids. Germline-derived CDR1 and CDR2 are LNHDA and SQIVND (reference sequence). The V end was cut by 4 bases, the J end by 6 bases, with 15 bases between. CDR3 DNA sequence: TGTGCCAGTAGTACCCCAGGGGAAAGTCATGGCTACACCTTC. This translates into CASSTPGESHGYTF.

The J gene is TRBJ1-4, the V gene TRBV10-2, with 8 bases lining up with TRBD1. V lost 5 bases to trimming and J lost 6 bases; unmatched junction nucleotides: 5. The CDR3 is made up of 14 amino acids. The germline V gene has CDR1 WSHSY and CDR2 SAAADI. The CDR3: CASSLDRVDEKLFF. The CDR3 nucleotides read TGCGCCAGCAGTCTGGACAGGGTTGATGAAAAACTGTTTTTT.

V is TRBV2 and J is TRBJ2-2, with 10 positions matching TRBD1. From germline, CDR1 is SNHLY and CDR2 FYNNEI. The CDR3 sequence is 16 residues long. After removal of 6 bases from V and 3 bases from J, the junction contained 7 bases not matched to a gene. The CDR3 bases are TGTGCCAGCAGGGAGACAGGGGGCGAGTACACCGGGGAGCTGTTTTTT. As protein: CASRETGGEYTGELFF.

This chain connects TRBV10-3 to TRBJ2-2; tentatively, D is TRBD1 (6 bases). This CDR3 is 16 amino acids long. The V end lost 3 bases, the J end lost 0 bases, and 11 bases lay between the germline ends. Germline assignment: CDR1 ENHRY and CDR2 SYGVKD. In DNA, the CDR3 is TGTGCCATCAGTGAAAGGGGGACCGCGAACACCGGGGAGCTGTTTTTT. Its protein is CAISERGTANTGELFF.

The gene calls are TRBV6-5 and TRBJ2-7, with 7 bases that match TRBD1. The CDR3 has 14 amino acids. Germline V lookup: CDR1 MNHEY, CDR2 SVGAGI. V was clipped by 5 bases and J by 3 bases; unmatched bases: 7. The CDR3 bases are TGTGCCAGCAGTCGGGACAGAAAAAGCTACGAGCAGTACTTC. This codes for CASSRDRKSYEQYF.

The CDR3 is CASSQVKSREGDTQYF. The CDR3, as DNA: TGTGCCAGCAGCCAAGTAAAGAGTCGGGAGGGAGATACGCAGTATTTT. This rearrangement joins TRBV4-2 to TRBJ2-3; 8 bases map to TRBD2. Germline CDR1 LGHNA, CDR2 YNFKEQ. V trimming: 1 base; J trimming: 5 bases; junction bases outside the gene matches: 8. CDR3 length: 16 amino acids.

The chain has TRBV19 and TRBJ2-3; D possibly corresponds to TRBD2 (8 bases). The CDR3 contains 19 residues. Germline loops: CDR1 LNHDA, CDR2 SQIVND (reference sequence). Deletions cut 1 base from V and 4 bases from J, with 24 bases between. This CDR3 is CASSIVSGTWTGLADTQYF. Written as DNA, the CDR3 is TGTGCCAGTAGTATAGTTAGCGGGACATGGACAGGACTCGCAGATACGCAGTATTTT.